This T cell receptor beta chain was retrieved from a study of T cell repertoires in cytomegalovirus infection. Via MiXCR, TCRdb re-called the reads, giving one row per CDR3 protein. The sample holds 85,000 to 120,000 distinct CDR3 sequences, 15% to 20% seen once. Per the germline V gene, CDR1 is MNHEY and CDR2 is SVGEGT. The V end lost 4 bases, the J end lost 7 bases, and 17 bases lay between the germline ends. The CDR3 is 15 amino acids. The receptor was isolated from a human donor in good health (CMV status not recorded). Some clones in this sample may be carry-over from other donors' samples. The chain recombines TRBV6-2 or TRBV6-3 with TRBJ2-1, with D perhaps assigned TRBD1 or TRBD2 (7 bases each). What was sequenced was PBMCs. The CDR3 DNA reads TGTGCCAGCAGTTCTCAGGGGGGGGCCATAAATGAGCAGTTCTTC. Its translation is CASSSQGGAINEQFF.